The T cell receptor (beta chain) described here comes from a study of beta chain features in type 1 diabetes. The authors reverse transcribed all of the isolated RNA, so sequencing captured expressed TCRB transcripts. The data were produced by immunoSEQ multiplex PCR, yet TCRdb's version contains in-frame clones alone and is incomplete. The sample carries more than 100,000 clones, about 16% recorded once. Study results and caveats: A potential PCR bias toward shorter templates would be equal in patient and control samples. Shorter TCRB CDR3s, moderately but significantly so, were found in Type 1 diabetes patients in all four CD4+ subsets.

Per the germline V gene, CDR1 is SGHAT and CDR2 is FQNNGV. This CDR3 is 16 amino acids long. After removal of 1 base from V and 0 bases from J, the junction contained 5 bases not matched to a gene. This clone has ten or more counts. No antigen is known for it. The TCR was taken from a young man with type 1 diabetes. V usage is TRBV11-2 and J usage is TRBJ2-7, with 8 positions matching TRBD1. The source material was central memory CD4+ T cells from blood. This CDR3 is CASSLATGTGSYEQYF. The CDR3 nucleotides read TGTGCCAGCAGCTTAGCTACCGGGACAGGCTCCTACGAGCAGTACTTC.